Following are 30 T cell receptor beta chains from one sample sequenced in a study of blood T cell repertoires in COVID-19. TCRdb's table, derived via immunoSEQ multiplex PCR, lists solely in-frame clones and lacks some. There are some 46,000 clones in the sample; 87% occur only once, and over 4% lies in the top ten. Material: peripheral blood. The receptors were gathered from a human donor in a cohort sampled during active COVID-19.

The sample holds a few counts of this clone. Within the sample, other DNA sequences also encode this same CDR3. The rearrangement joins TRBV5-5 to TRBJ1-5; TRBD1 aligns across 7 bases. This CDR3 spans 14 amino acids. Germline-derived CDR1 and CDR2 are SGHKS and YYEKEE (reference sequence). J was trimmed by 4 bases and V by 3 bases; bases with no gene match: 4. CDR3: CASSSQGNNQPQHF. In DNA, the CDR3 is TGTGCCAGCAGCTCACAGGGGAATAATCAGCCCCAGCATTTT.

The V and J genes are TRBV6-4 and TRBJ1-6, with D perhaps TRBD1 (5 bases). This CDR3 spans 14 amino acids. V lost 3 bases and J lost 4, with 7 bases in between. CDR1 is MRHNA and CDR2 is SNTAGT in the germline V gene. The CDR3 DNA follows: TGTGCCAGCAGTGAGACAGATTATAATTCACCCCTCCACTTT. Translated: CASSETDYNSPLHF.

The chain recombines TRBV5-1 with TRBJ2-5; 7 bases fit TRBD1. CDR1 is SGHRS, CDR2 YFSETQ, per germline. V shed 0 bases and J 2 bases; nucleotides not matched to a gene: 1. The CDR3 has 14 residues. The CDR3 is CASSLARGQETQYF. CDR3 bases: TGCGCCAGCAGCTTGGCCAGGGGGCAAGAGACCCAGTACTTC.

This clone was picked up a small number of times. The V gene is TRBV7-9, the J gene TRBJ1-5; the D is unclear. CDR1 and CDR2 from the germline V gene are SEHNR and FQNEAQ (reference sequence). CDR3 size: 12 residues. V was pared by 2 bases and J by 11 bases, with 10 bases between. In DNA, the CDR3 is TGTGCCAGCAGCTTAACCGGGGAGGCCCAGCATTTT. Translating gives CASSLTGEAQHF.

The chain carries TRBV5-1 and TRBJ2-7; 9 bases agree with TRBD1. Losses at the gene ends were 0 bases for V and 5 bases for J; bases not matched to a gene: 6. The CDR3 totals 15 residues. The germline gives CDR1 SGHRS, CDR2 YFSETQ. The CDR3 sequence: CASSLVGTGINEQYF. As DNA, the CDR3 is TGCGCCAGCAGCTTGGTCGGGACAGGGATAAACGAGCAGTACTTC.

V gene TRBV5-1 combines with J gene TRBJ2-7; D may be TRBD1 (6 bases). CDR3 size: 14 residues. Germline CDR1 reads SGHRS; CDR2 reads YFSETQ. V lost 0 bases and J 5 bases, leaving 12 bases between the germline ends. The CDR3: CASSLGWGLDEQYF. The CDR3 bases are TGCGCCAGCAGCTTGGGTTGGGGGCTGGACGAGCAGTACTTC. Variable domain in full (rest from reference TRBV5-1 and TRBJ2-7): KAGVTQTPRYLIKTRGQQVTLSCSPISGHRSVSWYQQTPGQGLQFLFEYFSETQRNKGNFPGRFSGRQFSNSRSEMNVSTLELGDSALYLCASSLGWGLDEQYFGPGTRLTVT.

The chain couples TRBV11-2 to TRBJ2-1, with TRBD1 as a possible D gene (6 bases). Trimming took 4 bases from V and 10 from J, leaving 14 bases between them. The CDR3 runs 13 residues. CDR1 and CDR2 from the germline V gene are SGHAT and FQNNGV. CDR3 DNA: TGTGCCAGCAGCTGGGACATCCGACTAGAGCAGTTCTTC. Its translation: CASSWDIRLEQFF.

This clone was recorded only once. The J gene is TRBJ1-4, the V gene TRBV30, with 8 bases identical to TRBD1. Germline loops: CDR1 GTSNPN, CDR2 SVGIG (reference sequence). The CDR3 has 16 residues. V shed 5 bases and J 3 bases; nucleotides not matched to a gene: 11. CDR3 sequence reads: CAWGQGPWEANEKLFF. DNA for the CDR3: TGTGCCTGGGGACAGGGTCCATGGGAAGCTAATGAAAAACTGTTTTTT. Drawing the rest from reference TRBV30 and TRBJ1-4, the complete variable domain is SQTIHQWPATLVQPVGSPLSLECTVEGTSNPNLYWYRQAAGRGLQLLFYSVGIGQISSEVPQNLSASRPQDRQFILSSKKLLLSDSGFYLCAWGQGPWEANEKLFFGSGTQLSVL.

V and J are TRBV7-8 and TRBJ2-1; 13 bases align to TRBD2. V dropped 1 base and J dropped 8; count of bases not matched to a gene: 11. CDR3 length equals 18 residues. Germline-derived CDR1 and CDR2 are SGHVS and FQNEAQ. This chain's CDR3 is CASSLGQGLAGLVHEQFF. The CDR3 bases are TGTGCCAGCAGCTTAGGCCAGGGACTAGCGGGATTGGTTCATGAGCAGTTCTTC. Drawing the rest from reference TRBV7-8 and TRBJ2-1, the complete variable domain is GAGVSQSPRYKVAKRGQDVALRCDPISGHVSLFWYQQALGQGPEFLTYFQNEAQLDKSGLPSDRFFAERPEGSVSTLKIQRTQQEDSAVYLCASSLGQGLAGLVHEQFFGPGTRLTVL.

The chain couples TRBV10-1 to TRBJ2-7, with a tentative D call TRBD2 (5 bases). The length of the CDR3 is 14 residues. V was shortened by 2 bases and J by 2 bases, with 10 bases between the two germline ends. Germline V gives CDR1 WNHNN, CDR2 SYGVQD (reference sequence). CDR3 sequence: CASSEASRPYEQYF. In DNA, the CDR3 is TGCGCCAGCAGTGAGGCTAGCAGACCCTACGAGCAGTACTTC.

J is TRBJ2-1 and V is TRBV2; D remains ambiguous. Per the germline V gene, CDR1 is SNHLY and CDR2 is FYNNEI. V shed 3 bases and J shed 1 base, with 13 bases lying between them. The CDR3 runs 16 residues. The CDR3 reads CASSDSKDFSYNEQFF. The CDR3 nucleotides are TGTGCCAGCAGTGATAGCAAAGACTTTTCCTACAATGAGCAGTTCTTC.

V and J are TRBV27 and TRBJ2-7; 10 bases match TRBD2. Germline V CDR1 and CDR2: MNHEY, SMNVEV (reference sequence). This CDR3 region has 16 residues. V was clipped by 6 bases and J by 4 bases; unmatched bases: 12. In nucleotides, the CDR3 is TGTGCCAGCAGCTACCTGGCTAGCGGGAGTCTATACGAGCAGTACTTC. Protein sequence: CASSYLASGSLYEQYF.

V usage is TRBV5-4 and J usage is TRBJ2-7, with TRBD2 matching 14 bases. The germline gives CDR1 SGHNT, CDR2 YYREEE (reference sequence). The CDR3 length is 16 residues. The trim removed 2 bases at V and 6 bases at J, leaving 7 bases unmatched. CDR3 sequence: CASSLYGTSGSREQYF. Written as DNA, the CDR3 is TGTGCCAGCAGCTTATACGGGACTAGCGGGAGTCGCGAGCAGTACTTC.

This clone has just one count. V and J are TRBV4-1 and TRBJ2-5; tentatively, D is TRBD2 (5 bases). The CDR3 has 14 residues. Germline V CDR1 and CDR2: MGHRA, YSYEKL. V shed 0 bases and J shed 5 bases, with 10 bases lying between them. CDR3: CASSQDVVAETQYF. CDR3 bases: TGCGCCAGCAGCCAAGATGTAGTAGCGGAGACCCAGTACTTC.

This sequence joins TRBV30 and TRBJ2-2; 8 nucleotides line up with TRBD1. Looked up from germline, CDR1 is GTSNPN and CDR2 is SVGIG (reference sequence). J lost 4 bases, V lost 5 bases, and 6 bases had no gene match. This CDR3 has 14 residues. The CDR3 bases are TGTGCCTGGGATATTACAGGGGGCACCGGGGAGCTGTTTTTT. Translated, it gives CAWDITGGTGELFF.

The V call is TRBV28, the J call TRBJ1-4; D gene ambiguous. This CDR3 comprises 15 residues. Germline V gene sequence: CDR1 MDHEN, CDR2 SYDVKM. Trimming shortened V by 5 bases and J by 0 bases, and 10 bases separated the two germline ends. Written as DNA, the CDR3 is TGTGCCAGCAGTGCATTCGGGACAACTAATGAAAAACTGTTTTTT. This encodes CASSAFGTTNEKLFF.

This clone was seen once. V is TRBV5-1 and J is TRBJ2-2, with 8 bases identical to TRBD1. Germline values: CDR1 SGHRS, CDR2 YFSETQ. V shed 0 bases and J 2 bases; nucleotides not matched to a gene: 3. There are 16 residues in the CDR3. In DNA form, the CDR3 reads TGCGCCAGCAGCTTGGGGGACAGGAGCAACACCGGGGAGCTGTTTTTT. It codes for CASSLGDRSNTGELFF.

V gene TRBV18 combines with J gene TRBJ1-1, with unresolved D. The V gene lost 3 bases and the J gene lost 2 bases, with 10 bases spanning the gap. Germline-derived CDR1 and CDR2 are KGHSH and LQKENI. The CDR3 totals 14 residues. The CDR3 DNA is TGTGCCAGCTCACCTCGTGAGGGAAACACTGAAGCTTTCTTT. It codes for CASSPREGNTEAFF.

DNA for the CDR3: TGCGCCAGCAGCCCAGACACCACATCCTACGAGCAGTACTTC. This sequence encodes CASSPDTTSYEQYF. The chain has TRBV5-1 and TRBJ2-7; D remains unclear. The CDR3 length is 14 residues. V lost 4 bases, J lost 1 base, and 12 bases lay in between. In germline, CDR1 is SGHRS, CDR2 YFSETQ. Complete variable domain (other parts from reference TRBV5-1 and TRBJ2-7): KAGVTQTPRYLIKTRGQQVTLSCSPISGHRSVSWYQQTPGQGLQFLFEYFSETQRNKGNFPGRFSGRQFSNSRSEMNVSTLELGDSALYLCASSPDTTSYEQYFGPGTRLTVT.

The J gene is TRBJ2-1, the V gene TRBV2; D is undetermined. The CDR3 sequence is 12 residues long. Trimming cost V 8 bases and J 9 bases, with 14 bases left between them. Germline V CDR1 and CDR2: SNHLY, FYNNEI. CDR3 protein: CASGPPEVEQFF. The CDR3 DNA reads TGTGCCAGCGGCCCTCCAGAGGTTGAGCAGTTCTTC.

The rearrangement joins TRBV3-1 (or the pseudogene TRBV3-2) to TRBJ2-1; 8 positions agree with TRBD1. The CDR3 sequence is 15 residues long. Looked up from germline, CDR1 is LGHDT and CDR2 is YNNKEL (reference sequence). V was pared by 1 base and J by 6 bases, with 5 bases of the junction left unmatched. The chain's CDR3 is CASSQGTGTGNEQFF. CDR3 DNA: TGTGCCAGCAGCCAAGGGACAGGGACAGGCAATGAGCAGTTCTTC.

The rearrangement joins TRBV5-4 to TRBJ2-1, with D perhaps TRBD2 (5 bases). CDR1 and CDR2 from the germline V gene are SGHNT and YYREEE (reference sequence). The CDR3 has 15 amino acids. Deletions cut 4 bases from V and 1 base from J, with 12 bases between. The CDR3 bases are TGTGCCAGCAGCCCAAGCGGTTCGTCCTACAATGAGCAGTTCTTC. Translation: CASSPSGSSYNEQFF.

The gene calls are TRBV10-3 and TRBJ1-1; weak D call: TRBD1 (6 bases). V lost 2 bases to trimming and J lost 3 bases, with 16 bases between them. The CDR3 is made up of 16 amino acids. Germline CDR1 ENHRY, CDR2 SYGVKD. The CDR3 DNA follows: TGTGCCATCAGTGAGGAGGACAGCTTTCGATACACTGAAGCTTTCTTT. Translated: CAISEEDSFRYTEAFF.

This chain links TRBV5-1 with TRBJ2-1; 16 bases agree with TRBD2. Germline CDR1 is SGHRS and CDR2 is YFSETQ. The CDR3 is made up of 18 amino acids. Trimming took 4 bases from V and 2 from J; bases not matched to a gene: 6. The CDR3 spells CASSTGLAGGLAYNEQFF. CDR3 coding DNA: TGCGCCAGCAGCACGGGACTAGCGGGAGGGCTTGCCTACAATGAGCAGTTCTTC.

The chain has TRBV18 and TRBJ2-1, with 9 bases fitting TRBD2. The CDR3 extends over 16 amino acids. V was pared by 8 bases and J by 3 bases, with 11 bases of the junction left unmatched. Germline CDR1 is KGHSH and CDR2 is LQKENI. The CDR3 DNA sequence: TGTGCCAGCCTAAGGCCAGCGGGAGGTAACTACAATGAGCAGTTCTTC. This translates into CASLRPAGGNYNEQFF.

The chain is built from TRBV5-5 and TRBJ2-7; D is perhaps TRBD2 (6 bases). Trimming removed 0 bases at V and 3 bases at J, with 13 bases between. Germline loops: CDR1 SGHKS, CDR2 YYEKEE (reference sequence). This CDR3 has 15 residues. CDR3 in DNA: TGTGCCAGCAGCTTGGCTGTGGTTAGCGGCTACGAGCAGTACTTC. Protein product: CASSLAVVSGYEQYF.

The rearrangement joins TRBV20-1 to TRBJ2-7; 10 positions match TRBD2. The CDR3 is 17 amino acids. The V and J ends lost 3 bases and 5 bases, in that order; junction bases with no gene match: 16. CDR1 is DFQATT, CDR2 SNEGSKA, per germline (reference sequence). This CDR3 is CSASYPGGSGRINEQYF. CDR3 sequence (DNA): TGCAGTGCTAGTTACCCCGGGGGTAGCGGGAGGATCAACGAGCAGTACTTC.

The genes are TRBV15 and TRBJ1-3; 7 nucleotides match TRBD1. CDR1 and CDR2 from the germline V gene are LNHNV and YYDKDF (reference sequence). After removal of 4 bases from V and 3 bases from J, the junction contained 6 bases not matched to a gene. This CDR3 is 15 amino acids long. The CDR3 loop is CATSTQTGLGNTIYF. As DNA, the CDR3 is TGTGCCACCAGCACCCAGACAGGGCTTGGAAACACCATATATTTT.

The chain uses TRBV4-2 and TRBJ2-2; the D gene is possibly TRBD2 (7 bases). This CDR3 is 16 amino acids long. Deletions cut 1 base from V and 3 bases from J, with 12 bases between. From germline, CDR1 is LGHNA and CDR2 YNFKEQ. CDR3 nucleotide sequence: TGTGCCAGCAGCCAAGCGGCGCGGGGGCACACCGGGGAGCTGTTTTTT. Protein product: CASSQAARGHTGELFF.

The chain couples TRBV20-1 to TRBJ1-2, with 8 bases that match TRBD1. The CDR3 runs to 14 residues. From germline, CDR1 is DFQATT and CDR2 SNEGSKA (reference sequence). With V trimmed by 3 bases and J by 13 bases, 16 bases remained unmatched. The CDR3 region has the DNA TGCAGTGCTAGTCTAACGGCAGGGGGCAGTAGGGGCACCTTC. Translating it yields CSASLTAGGSRGTF.